This T cell receptor (beta chain) was documented in a study of beta chain features in type 1 diabetes. One heparinised blood draw, averaging roughly 120 mL, came from each donor. Staining for CD45RO/CCR7/CD25/CD127/CD95/CD27 allowed sorting of CD4+ naive, central memory, regulatory and stem cell-like memory cells. Populations isolated by sorting all had purity greater than 95%. Study findings and constraints: Within each of all four CD4+ subsets, Type 1 diabetes patients had TCRB CDR3s that were moderately but significantly shorter.

This CDR3 spans 15 amino acids. CDR1 and CDR2 from the germline V gene are SGHTA and FQGTGA. The J segment lost 2 bases and the V segment lost 5 bases, leaving 6 bases of the junction unmatched. This clone was recorded a few times. Its antigen is currently unknown. cDNA synthesis used the whole RNA isolate, giving expressed TCRB sequences. Measured with immunoSEQ multiplex PCR; TCRdb has only the in-frame clones, and not every one. The data hold about 360,000 clones, with roughly 12% observed a single time. The V and J genes are TRBV7-3 and TRBJ1-1, with TRBD1 matching 9 bases. The TCR comes from a man aged 18 to 35 in good health. Sequencing was done on a sample of naive CD4+ T cells from blood. The CDR3 coding sequence is TGTGCCAGCAGCGTACCGGGACAGGGTAACACTGAAGCTTTCTTT. It codes for CASSVPGQGNTEAFF.